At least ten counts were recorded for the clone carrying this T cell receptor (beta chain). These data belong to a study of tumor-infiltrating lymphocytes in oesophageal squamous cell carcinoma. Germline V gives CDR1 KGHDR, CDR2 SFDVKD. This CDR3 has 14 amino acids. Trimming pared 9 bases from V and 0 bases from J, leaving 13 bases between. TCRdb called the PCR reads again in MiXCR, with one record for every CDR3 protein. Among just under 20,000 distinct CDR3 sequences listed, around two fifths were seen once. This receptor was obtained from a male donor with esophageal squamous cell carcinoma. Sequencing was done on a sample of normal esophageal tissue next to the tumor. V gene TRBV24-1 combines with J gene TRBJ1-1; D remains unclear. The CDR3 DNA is TGTGCCACCCCTTTTGGGTACATGAACACTGAAGCTTTCTTT. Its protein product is CATPFGYMNTEAFF.